A single sample is the source of the 17 T cell receptor beta chains below, sequenced in a study of T cells in Graves' hyperthyroidism and ophthalmopathy. There were TCR beta CDR3 regions amplified from RNA transcripts. In the first-round RT-PCR of the TCR CDR3, the HTBI primer set was used. TCRdb used MiXCR to reprocess the multiplex PCR reads, holding one entry per CDR3 protein. Altogether fewer than 750,000 distinct CDR3 sequences are present, roughly 15% being singletons, with the ten largest covering around an eighth. Specimen: blood. The receptors originated from a woman aged 45-59 years with Graves' ophthalmopathy.

The V gene is TRBV20-1, the J gene TRBJ2-7; 9 bases fit TRBD2. V gave up 6 bases and J gave up 5 bases; unmatched junction bases: 8. Germline CDR1 and CDR2: DFQATT and SNEGSKA (reference sequence). The CDR3 runs 13 residues. The CDR3 protein is CSALAGAGNEQYF. CDR3 DNA: TGCAGTGCGTTAGCGGGAGCGGGCAACGAGCAGTACTTC.

Many counts were recorded for this clonotype. V and J are TRBV15 and TRBJ1-4, with 12 positions matching TRBD1. The V gene end was trimmed by 5 bases and the J gene end by 5 bases; junction bases not matched to a gene: 9. The CDR3 loop spans 17 amino acids. Germline lookup yields CDR1 LNHNV and CDR2 YYDKDF (reference sequence). The CDR3 DNA sequence: TGTGCCACCAGCCGCCGGGACAGGGGGCGTTCGAATGAAAAACTGTTTTTT. This gives the protein CATSRRDRGRSNEKLFF. The full variable domain, in which reference TRBV15 and TRBJ1-4 provide the parts outside the CDR3, is DAMVIQNPRYQVTQFGKPVTLSCSQTLNHNVMYWYQQKSSQAPKLLFHYYDKDFNNEADTPDNFQSRRPNTSFCFLDIRSPGLGDTAMYLCATSRRDRGRSNEKLFFGSGTQLSVL.

The chain carries TRBV6-1 and TRBJ1-3; D is unclear. The CDR3 spans 15 residues. Germline V CDR1 and CDR2: MNHNS, SASEGT. V was clipped by 5 bases and J by 4 bases, with 15 bases between them. CDR3 DNA: TGTGCCAGCAGTTCGGACTTCCGAACCGGAAACACCATATATTTT. This encodes CASSSDFRTGNTIYF.

The V call is TRBV7-2, the J call TRBJ1-5; D gene unclear. V shed 5 bases and J shed 3 bases, with 11 bases lying between them. Looked up from germline, CDR1 is SGHTA and CDR2 is FQGNSA. This CDR3 comprises 14 residues. As DNA, the CDR3 is TGTGCCAGCAGCCTCCAGGTAAACAATCAGCCCCAGCATTTT. This codes for CASSLQVNNQPQHF.

This clonotype was seen repeatedly, ten times or more. V gene TRBV12-3 or TRBV12-4 combines with J gene TRBJ1-6; tentative D call: TRBD1 (5 bases). Trimming took off 7 bases at V and 7 bases at J, with 11 bases between the two ends. The CDR3 has 13 amino acids. CDR3 bases: TGTGCCAGCAATACACAGGCGAATTCACCCCTCCACTTT. Translating gives CASNTQANSPLHF.

This chain links TRBV20-1 with TRBJ2-1, with 13 bases that match TRBD2. CDR1 DFQATT and CDR2 SNEGSKA come from the germline V gene (reference sequence). The V gene end was trimmed by 6 bases and the J gene end by 9 bases; junction bases not matched to a gene: 5. The CDR3 consists of 13 residues. DNA of the CDR3: TGCAGTGCGACTAGCGGGAGGTTCTTTGAGCAGTTCTTC. Translation gives CSATSGRFFEQFF.

The sample holds many counts of this clonotype. This chain uses TRBV6-2 or TRBV6-3 with TRBJ2-3; no clear D. Germline V CDR1 and CDR2: MNHEY, SVGEGT. V was shortened by 5 bases and J by 6 bases, with 12 bases between the two germline ends. This CDR3 has 13 amino acids. This CDR3 is CASSRSAVDTQYF. CDR3 DNA sequence: TGTGCCAGCAGTAGATCCGCGGTGGATACGCAGTATTTT.

This clonotype was found a few times. V gene TRBV20-1 combines with J gene TRBJ2-4; the D call may be TRBD1 or TRBD2 (5 bases each). The CDR3 is 13 amino acids. CDR1 is DFQATT, CDR2 SNEGSKA, per germline (reference sequence). Between the trimmed V and J ends, which lost 2 bases and 5 bases, there was a span of 10 bases. CDR3 sequence: CSARMGVENIQYF. The CDR3 DNA follows: TGCAGTGCTAGAATGGGGGTTGAAAACATTCAGTACTTC.

The table lists this clonotype with a few counts. V and J are TRBV15 and TRBJ1-1; the D gene is possibly TRBD1 (5 bases). This CDR3 contains 14 residues. Trimming pared 3 bases from V and 0 bases from J, leaving 8 bases between. Germline lookup yields CDR1 LNHNV and CDR2 YYDKDF (reference sequence). In DNA, the CDR3 is TGTGCCACCAGCAGCAGGGAGATGAACACTGAAGCTTTCTTT. The encoded protein is CATSSREMNTEAFF.

This clonotype has just a few counts. Compared with germline, one end of the junction differs, possibly owing to a read error. This sequence joins TRBV4-3 and TRBJ1-1; D is ambiguous. The length of the CDR3 is 14 residues. In germline, CDR1 is LGHNA, CDR2 YSLEER. DNA for the CDR3: TGCGCCAGCAGCCGAAGGTTGATGAACACTGAGGCTTTCTTT. It translates to CASSRRLMNTEAFF.

In DNA form, the CDR3 reads TGTGCCAGCAGTCGAGGACAGGGGGTCAATCAGCCCCAGCATTTT. Protein sequence: CASSRGQGVNQPQHF. The chain is built from TRBV27 and TRBJ1-5; 10 nucleotides agree with TRBD1. This CDR3 region has 15 residues. J lost 3 bases, V lost 5 bases, and 4 bases had no gene match. The germline V gene encodes CDR1 MNHEY and CDR2 SMNVEV (reference sequence).

This clonotype was seen a few times. The chain employs TRBV4-2 and TRBJ2-1; the D is unclear. Germline values: CDR1 LGHNA, CDR2 YNFKEQ. This CDR3 has 14 amino acids. Trimming left V 1 base short and J 10 bases short, with 14 bases between. The CDR3 is CASSQAQLEIEQFF. In nucleotides, the CDR3 is TGTGCCAGCAGCCAAGCTCAGTTGGAGATAGAGCAGTTCTTC.

In this sample, this clonotype turned up many times. Here the CDR3 reads CASSLSGHSTDTQYF. DNA for the CDR3: TGTGCCAGCAGCTTGTCGGGACATAGCACAGATACGCAGTATTTT. The V and J genes are TRBV5-5 and TRBJ2-3; D may be TRBD1 (6 bases). V lost 1 base and J lost 0, with 9 bases in between. Germline V gene sequence: CDR1 SGHKS, CDR2 YYEKEE (reference sequence). This CDR3 has 15 residues.

This clonotype was recorded many times. V and J are TRBV7-9 and TRBJ2-7; no firm D call. Trimming pared 3 bases from V and 3 bases from J, leaving 12 bases between. The CDR3 spans 14 residues. Germline assignment: CDR1 SEHNR and CDR2 FQNEAQ (reference sequence). In DNA, the CDR3 is TGTGCCAGCAGCTTCGACAACAACCTCTACGAGCAGTACTTC. Amino acid sequence: CASSFDNNLYEQYF. Full variable domain (missing parts from reference TRBV7-9 and TRBJ2-7): DTGVSQNPRHKITKRGQNVTFRCDPISEHNRLYWYRQTLGQGPEFLTYFQNEAQLEKSRLLSDRFSAERPKGSFSTLEIQRTEQGDSAMYLCASSFDNNLYEQYFGPGTRLTVT.

This clonotype was seen ten or more times. This chain connects TRBV7-8 to TRBJ2-5; TRBD2 aligns across 7 bases. Germline V gene sequence: CDR1 SGHVS, CDR2 FQNEAQ. The CDR3 length is 15 residues. The V and J ends lost 3 bases and 1 base, in that order; junction bases with no gene match: 5. The CDR3 loop reads CASSFPAGTQETQYF. Written as DNA, the CDR3 is TGTGCCAGCAGCTTCCCAGCGGGGACCCAAGAGACCCAGTACTTC.

As concerns this clonotype: A read error may be the cause here, since a much bigger clone is one base away. The chain combines TRBV6-1 with TRBJ1-1, with TRBD1 matching over 8 bases. This CDR3 has 18 amino acids. CDR1 MNHNS and CDR2 SASEGT come from the germline V gene. CDR3 loop: CASSPDRTGGIRNTETFF. The CDR3 DNA reads TGTGCCAGCAGTCCGGATAGAACAGGGGGTATCCGGAACACTGAAACTTTCTTT.

This clonotype showed up just a few times. One end of the junction does not line up with germline, which may come from a read error. The V and J genes are TRBV2 and TRBJ2-3, with a tentative D call TRBD2 (5 bases). This CDR3 has 15 residues. From germline, CDR1 is SNHLY and CDR2 FYNNEI. The chain's CDR3 is CASSPPPLGADAQYF. In DNA form, the CDR3 reads TGTGCCAGCAGTCCACCACCACTAGGAGCAGATGCGCAGTATTTT.